Shown below are 27 T cell receptor beta chains from a single sample sequenced in a study of cytomegalovirus exposure and HLA in healthy donors. The PCR had 60 Vbeta and 13 Jbeta primers. Using immunoSEQ multiplex PCR, the repertoire was profiled, and TCRdb retains in-frame clones only, with some absent. The sample carries under 200,000 clones, over 60% recorded once. Sequenced: PBMCs. The receptors shown here come from a woman in her thirties in good health and CMV-seronegative.

The chain recombines TRBV4-1 with TRBJ1-5, with TRBD1 matching 7 bases. Germline CDR1 MGHRA, CDR2 YSYEKL. CDR3 size: 14 residues. Trimming took 3 bases from V and 1 from J; bases not matched to a gene: 0. CDR3: CASSQTGSNQPQHF. Written as DNA, the CDR3 is TGCGCCAGCAGCCAGACAGGGAGCAATCAGCCCCAGCATTTT.

Written as DNA, the CDR3 is TGTGCCAGCAGCTTTTATTTAGTCCATGAGCAGTTCTTC. Translated, it gives CASSFYLVHEQFF. The V gene is TRBV5-8, the J gene TRBJ2-1; D unresolved. CDR3 size: 13 residues. Trimming shortened V by 2 bases and J by 8 bases, and 11 bases separated the two germline ends. CDR1 is SGHTS, CDR2 YDEGEE, per germline.

DNA of the CDR3: TGCGCCAGCAGCCCACGGGGGGGGGATTTTGTTTCACCCCTCCACTTT. Encoded protein: CASSPRGGDFVSPLHF. The gene calls are TRBV4-1 and TRBJ1-6, with D possibly matching TRBD1 (5 bases). V was shortened by 4 bases and J by 9 bases, with 19 bases between the two germline ends. The CDR3 runs 16 residues. The germline gives CDR1 MGHRA, CDR2 YSYEKL.

The chain carries TRBV11-1 and TRBJ2-1, with 13 bases that match TRBD2. This CDR3 has 15 amino acids. The germline CDR1 and CDR2 sequences are SGHAT and FQDESV (reference sequence). V lost 2 bases, J lost 7 bases, and 2 bases stayed unmatched. The CDR3 region has the DNA TGTGCCAGCAGCTTACGACTAGCGGGAGGTAATGAGCAGTTCTTC. Its translation is CASSLRLAGGNEQFF.

This chain links TRBV7-2 with TRBJ2-1, with D perhaps matching TRBD2 (5 bases). The CDR3 runs to 15 residues. Germline values: CDR1 SGHTA, CDR2 FQGNSA. V lost 0 bases to trimming and J lost 4 bases, with 10 bases between them. The CDR3 reads CASSLAGVGYNEQFF. CDR3 DNA sequence: TGTGCCAGCAGCTTAGCGGGAGTCGGGTACAATGAGCAGTTCTTC.

The chain recombines TRBV4-3 with TRBJ2-5; no reliable D call. V was pared by 0 bases and J by 5 bases, with 13 bases between. CDR1 is LGHNA and CDR2 is YSLEER in the germline V gene. There are 15 residues in the CDR3. The CDR3 here is CASSQDAVSWETQYF. The CDR3 bases are TGCGCCAGCAGCCAAGACGCTGTGAGTTGGGAGACCCAGTACTTC.

This clone was recorded at least ten times. The chain uses TRBV6-1 and TRBJ2-7; TRBD2 is a possible D gene (6 bases). This CDR3 spans 15 amino acids. Germline CDR1 and CDR2: MNHNS and SASEGT. V was pared by 1 base and J by 2 bases, with 12 bases between. As DNA, the CDR3 is TGTGCCAGCAGTGAAGAAGCAGGCGGGGCCTACGAGCAGTACTTC. This translates into CASSEEAGGAYEQYF.

This clone occurred a few times. The chain recombines TRBV29-1 with TRBJ2-5, with D perhaps TRBD1 (5 bases). Trimming removed 3 bases at V and 5 bases at J, with 10 bases between. CDR1 SQVTM and CDR2 ANQGSEA come from the germline V gene. The CDR3 loop spans 12 amino acids. Here the CDR3 DNA reads TGCAGCGTTGATGGGGCCCGGGAGACCCAGTACTTC. The encoded protein is CSVDGARETQYF.

The CDR3 DNA sequence: TGTGCCAGCAGCATTTATGCGAAGGGGGACAGCTATGGCTACACCTTC. It specifies CASSIYAKGDSYGYTF. The rearrangement uses TRBV7-4 and TRBJ1-2, with 7 nucleotides matching TRBD1. The CDR3 has 16 residues. The junction had 13 bases not matched to a gene; V was cut back by 5 bases and J by 4 bases. Germline lookup yields CDR1 SGHVT and CDR2 SQSDAQ.

The gene calls are TRBV30 and TRBJ2-1; 7 bases align to TRBD1. The CDR3 sequence is 14 residues long. Germline CDR1 reads GTSNPN; CDR2 reads SVGIG (reference sequence). The J segment lost 8 bases and the V segment lost 5 bases, leaving 12 bases of the junction unmatched. The CDR3, as DNA: TGTGCCTGGGTCCGGAACAGGGGTCCCCATGAGCAGTTCTTC. Translating it yields CAWVRNRGPHEQFF.

This clone was found a few times. The gene calls are TRBV29-1 and TRBJ1-3, with D uncertain. V was clipped by 4 bases and J by 0 bases, with 10 bases between them. Germline V lookup: CDR1 SQVTM, CDR2 ANQGSEA. The CDR3 loop spans 14 amino acids. CDR3 DNA: TGCAGCGTTGCTACACTAAGCTCTGGAAACACCATATATTTT. As protein: CSVATLSSGNTIYF.

This sequence joins TRBV30 and TRBJ1-2; the D is unclear. V lost 0 bases and J 8 bases, leaving 7 bases between the germline ends. The germline V gene has CDR1 GTSNPN and CDR2 SVGIG (reference sequence). The CDR3 has 11 amino acids. The DNA of the CDR3 is TGTGCCTGGAGTGTATCGGGGGGCTACACCTTC. Encoded protein: CAWSVSGGYTF.

This chain joins TRBV4-3 and TRBJ1-5; maybe TRBD1 (5 bases). Germline lookup yields CDR1 LGHNA and CDR2 YSLEER. Trimming shortened V by 1 base and J by 5 bases, and 12 bases separated the two germline ends. The CDR3 consists of 15 residues. The DNA for the CDR3 is TGCGCCAGCAGCCAAGCCCGCGGGGCCCATCAGCCCCAGCATTTT. Translation gives CASSQARGAHQPQHF.

The chain recombines TRBV10-2 with TRBJ2-4; the match to TRBD2 covers 7 bases. V gave up 6 bases and J gave up 8 bases; unmatched junction bases: 1. Germline values: CDR1 WSHSY, CDR2 SAAADI. The CDR3 totals 11 residues. The CDR3 is CASRGGDIQYF. For the CDR3, the DNA is TGCGCCAGCAGGGGGGGGGACATTCAGTACTTC.

The chain combines TRBV30 with TRBJ2-7, with 8 bases matching TRBD1. CDR1 is GTSNPN and CDR2 is SVGIG in the germline V gene (reference sequence). The CDR3 has 12 amino acids. The V segment lost 0 bases and the J segment 7 bases; nucleotides outside the gene matches: 2. The CDR3 here is CAWSVQGGEQYF. Here the CDR3 DNA reads TGTGCCTGGAGTGTACAGGGGGGTGAGCAGTACTTC.

This chain links TRBV29-1 with TRBJ2-5; 10 bases fit TRBD2. Losses at the gene ends were 7 bases for V and 1 base for J; bases not matched to a gene: 6. The CDR3 is made up of 14 amino acids. Germline V CDR1 and CDR2: SQVTM, ANQGSEA. CDR3 loop: CSAATSGTQETQYF. For the CDR3, the DNA is TGCAGCGCTGCTACTAGCGGGACCCAAGAGACCCAGTACTTC.

The gene calls are TRBV6-6 and TRBJ2-5, with 8 bases aligning to TRBD2. Germline CDR1 and CDR2: MNHNY and SVGAGI (reference sequence). The ends lost 4 bases at V and 5 bases at J; junction bases unmatched: 6. The CDR3 covers 14 residues. The CDR3 sequence: CASSSPAGDETQYF. CDR3 DNA sequence: TGTGCCAGCAGTTCCCCAGCGGGGGATGAGACCCAGTACTTC.

The V and J genes are TRBV7-9 and TRBJ2-3; perhaps TRBD2 as D (5 bases). The V and J ends lost 6 bases and 0 bases respectively, with 19 bases between them. Germline CDR1 is SEHNR and CDR2 is FQNEAQ (reference sequence). The length of the CDR3 is 17 residues. In DNA, the CDR3 is TGTGCCAGCAGTCTAATTTCGGGGTGGCGTAGCACAGATACGCAGTATTTT. Translated: CASSLISGWRSTDTQYF.

This clone was found once. The gene calls are TRBV5-1 and TRBJ2-1; weak D call: TRBD2 (6 bases). V shed 3 bases and J shed 2 bases, with 18 bases lying between them. The CDR3 loop spans 17 amino acids. Germline-derived CDR1 and CDR2 are SGHRS and YFSETQ. The chain's CDR3 is CASSSTAAGLTYNEQFF. The CDR3 bases are TGCGCCAGCAGCTCCACCGCGGCGGGGTTGACCTACAATGAGCAGTTCTTC.

V is TRBV6-5 and J is TRBJ2-5; no definite D call. This CDR3 is 15 amino acids long. Trimming removed 0 bases at V and 3 bases at J, with 11 bases between. Germline V gene lookup returns CDR1 MNHEY and CDR2 SVGAGI. CDR3 sequence reads: CASSYSTPSEETQYF. The DNA for the CDR3 is TGTGCCAGCAGTTACTCGACTCCATCAGAAGAGACCCAGTACTTC.

This clone was seen just once. The rearrangement links TRBV13 to TRBJ2-5; 7 positions match TRBD1. J lost 4 bases, V lost 5 bases, and 4 bases had no gene match. Germline-derived CDR1 and CDR2 are PRHDT and FYEKMQ (reference sequence). The CDR3 is 13 residues long. The CDR3 sequence is CASSRQGAETQYF. CDR3 in DNA: TGTGCCAGCAGCCGACAGGGTGCAGAGACCCAGTACTTC.

The gene calls are TRBV30 and TRBJ2-7; D possibly corresponds to TRBD1 (5 bases). The germline gives CDR1 GTSNPN, CDR2 SVGIG (reference sequence). The CDR3 runs to 14 residues. Deletions cut 4 bases from V and 0 bases from J, with 13 bases between. As DNA, the CDR3 is TGTGCCTGGATGAGTATGGACAACTCCTACGAGCAGTACTTC. Encoded protein: CAWMSMDNSYEQYF.

The genes are TRBV18 and TRBJ1-1, with D tentatively TRBD1 (5 bases). Trimming left V 0 bases short and J 5 bases short, with 16 bases between. The CDR3 totals 16 residues. Germline V CDR1 and CDR2: KGHSH, LQKENI. Here the CDR3 reads CASSPPNGGGGTEAFF. CDR3 in DNA: TGTGCCAGCTCACCACCGAATGGGGGGGGAGGTACTGAAGCTTTCTTT. Looking up the rest from reference TRBV18 and TRBJ1-1 gives the full variable domain: NAGVMQNPRHLVRRRGQEARLRCSPMKGHSHVYWYRQLPEEGLKFMVYLQKENIIDESGMPKERFSAEFPKEGPSILRIQQVVRGDSAAYFCASSPPNGGGGTEAFFGQGTRLTVV.

The chain links TRBV4-3 to TRBJ2-2; TRBD2 agrees at 8 bases. The length of the CDR3 is 18 residues. The germline V gene encodes CDR1 LGHNA and CDR2 YSLEER. After removal of 1 base from V and 6 bases from J, the junction contained 13 bases not matched to a gene. CDR3 DNA sequence: TGCGCCAGCAGCCAAGGCCCGGCCCAGCGGGGGTTCTCCGGGGAGCTGTTTTTT. Translating gives CASSQGPAQRGFSGELFF.

The rearrangement uses TRBV7-3 and TRBJ1-1; 10 bases line up with TRBD1. The CDR3 loop spans 15 amino acids. Per the germline V gene, CDR1 is SGHTA and CDR2 is FQGTGA. J was trimmed by 1 base and V by 5 bases; bases with no gene match: 4. DNA of the CDR3: TGTGCCAGCAGCCCAAGACAGGGGGCGAACACTGAAGCTTTCTTT. This codes for CASSPRQGANTEAFF.

The chain recombines TRBV5-4 with TRBJ2-3; D gene unclear. Germline CDR1 is SGHNT and CDR2 is YYREEE (reference sequence). V was pared by 1 base and J by 5 bases, with 11 bases between. This CDR3 has 14 residues. In DNA form, the CDR3 reads TGTGCCAGCAGCTTGAGAGACTCTCAAGATACGCAGTATTTT. As protein: CASSLRDSQDTQYF. Drawing the rest from reference TRBV5-4 and TRBJ2-3, the complete variable domain is ETGVTQSPTHLIKTRGQQVTLRCSSQSGHNTVSWYQQALGQGPQFIFQYYREEENGRGNFPPRFSGLQFPNYSSELNVNALELDDSALYLCASSLRDSQDTQYFGPGTRLTVL.

The chain couples TRBV7-9 to TRBJ1-4; D is undetermined. The ends were cut back, 1 base at V and 13 bases at J, with 16 bases in the middle. CDR1 and CDR2 from the germline V gene are SEHNR and FQNEAQ (reference sequence). The CDR3 runs 14 residues. CDR3 protein: CASSLDIGSSLLFF. CDR3 nucleotides: TGTGCCAGCAGCTTAGACATAGGGAGCAGTCTACTGTTTTTT.